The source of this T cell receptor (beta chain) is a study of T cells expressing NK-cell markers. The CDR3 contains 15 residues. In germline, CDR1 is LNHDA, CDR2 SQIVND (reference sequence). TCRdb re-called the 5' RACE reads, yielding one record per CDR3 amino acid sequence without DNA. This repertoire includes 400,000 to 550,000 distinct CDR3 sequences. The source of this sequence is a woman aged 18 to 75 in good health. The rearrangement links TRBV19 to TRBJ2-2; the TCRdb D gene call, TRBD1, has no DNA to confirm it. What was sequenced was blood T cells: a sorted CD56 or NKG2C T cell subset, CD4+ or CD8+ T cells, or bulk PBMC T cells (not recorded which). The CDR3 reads CATPRQHPNTGELFF.